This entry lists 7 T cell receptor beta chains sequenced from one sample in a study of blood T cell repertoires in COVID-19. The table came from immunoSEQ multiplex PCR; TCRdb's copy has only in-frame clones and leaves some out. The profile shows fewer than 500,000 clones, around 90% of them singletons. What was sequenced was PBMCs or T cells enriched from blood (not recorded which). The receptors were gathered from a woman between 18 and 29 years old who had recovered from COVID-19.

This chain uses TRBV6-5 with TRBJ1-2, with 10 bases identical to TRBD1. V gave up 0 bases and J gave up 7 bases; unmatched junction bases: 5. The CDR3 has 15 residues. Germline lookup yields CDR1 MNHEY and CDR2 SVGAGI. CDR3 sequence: CASSYSGGTGVGYTF. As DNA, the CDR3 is TGTGCCAGCAGTTACTCTGGGGGGACAGGGGTTGGCTACACCTTC.

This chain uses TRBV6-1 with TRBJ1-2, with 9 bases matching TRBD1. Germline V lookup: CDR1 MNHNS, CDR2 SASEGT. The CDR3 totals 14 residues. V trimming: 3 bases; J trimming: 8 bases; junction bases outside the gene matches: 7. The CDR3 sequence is CASSEGQGMEGYTF. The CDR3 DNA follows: TGTGCCAGCAGTGAGGGACAGGGCATGGAAGGCTACACCTTC.

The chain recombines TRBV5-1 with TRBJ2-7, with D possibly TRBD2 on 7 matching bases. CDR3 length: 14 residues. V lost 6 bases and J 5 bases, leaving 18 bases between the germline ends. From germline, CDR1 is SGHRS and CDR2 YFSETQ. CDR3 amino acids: CASTWGGGPDEQYF. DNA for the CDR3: TGCGCCAGCACCTGGGGAGGGGGGCCAGACGAGCAGTACTTC.

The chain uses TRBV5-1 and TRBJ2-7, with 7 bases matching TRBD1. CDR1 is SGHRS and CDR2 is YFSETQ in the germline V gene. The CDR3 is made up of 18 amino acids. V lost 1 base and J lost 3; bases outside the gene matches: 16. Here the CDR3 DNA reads TGCGCCAGCAGCTTGATAAGATCCCTGACAGGGACCTACTACGAGCAGTACTTC. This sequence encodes CASSLIRSLTGTYYEQYF.

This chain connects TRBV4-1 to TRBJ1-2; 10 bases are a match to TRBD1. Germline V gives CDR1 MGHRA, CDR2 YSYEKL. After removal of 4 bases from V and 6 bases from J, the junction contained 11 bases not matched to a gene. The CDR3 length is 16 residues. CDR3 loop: CASSRIGDRGKNGYTF. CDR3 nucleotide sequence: TGCGCCAGCAGCCGAATAGGGGACAGGGGAAAGAATGGCTACACCTTC.

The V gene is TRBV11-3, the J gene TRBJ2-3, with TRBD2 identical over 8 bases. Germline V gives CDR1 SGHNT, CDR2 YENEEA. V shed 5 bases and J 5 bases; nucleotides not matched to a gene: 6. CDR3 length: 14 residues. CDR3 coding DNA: TGTGCCAGCAGCCGCGGACTAGCTGTAGATACGCAGTATTTT. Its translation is CASSRGLAVDTQYF.

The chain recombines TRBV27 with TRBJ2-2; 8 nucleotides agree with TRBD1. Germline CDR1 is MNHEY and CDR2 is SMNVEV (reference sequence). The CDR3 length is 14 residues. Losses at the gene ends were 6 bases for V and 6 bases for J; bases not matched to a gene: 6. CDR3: CASRSDREAGELFF. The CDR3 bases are TGTGCCAGCAGATCGGACAGGGAGGCCGGGGAGCTGTTTTTT.